Each of the 8 T cell receptor beta chains below was sequenced from the same sample in a study of cytomegalovirus exposure and HLA in healthy donors. PCR amplification relied on 60 Vbeta primers (plus 13 Jbeta primers). The assay was immunoSEQ multiplex PCR, and TCRdb's table has in-frame clones only and misses some. The repertoire holds almost 200,000 clones, with around three quarters as singletons. Input material: PBMCs. Every receptor here comes from a man in his thirties or forties in good health and CMV-seronegative.

J is TRBJ1-3 and V is TRBV9; TRBD1 is a possible D gene (5 bases). Per germline, CDR1 SGDLS and CDR2 YYNGEE. The V end was cut by 0 bases, the J end by 2 bases, with 6 bases between. There are 14 residues in the CDR3. The CDR3 nucleotides are TGTGCCAGCAGCGTAGAGACAGCTGGAAACACCATATATTTT. Its protein product is CASSVETAGNTIYF. The full variable domain, its missing parts supplied by reference TRBV9 and TRBJ1-3, is DSGVTQTPKHLITATGQRVTLRCSPRSGDLSVYWYQQSLDQGLQFLIQYYNGEERAKGNILERFSAQQFPDLHSELNLSSLELGDSALYFCASSVETAGNTIYFGEGSWLTVV.

The chain has TRBV10-3 and TRBJ1-1, with 8 bases that match TRBD1. CDR1 and CDR2 from the germline V gene are ENHRY and SYGVKD. There are 14 residues in the CDR3. With V trimmed by 6 bases and J by 0 bases, 3 bases remained unmatched. The CDR3 reads CAISTQGVNTEAFF. CDR3 nucleotides: TGTGCCATCAGCACACAGGGGGTGAACACTGAAGCTTTCTTT.

As to this clone: In this CDR3 the conserved last residue, phenylalanine or tryptophan, is missing, so a read error is likely. The DNA for the CDR3 is TGTGCCAGCAGCTTCGCAGGGGGCGGGGGCACTGAAGCTTTCCTT. Encoded protein: CASSFAGGGGTEAFL. The chain has TRBV7-9 and TRBJ1-1; 8 bases are a match to TRBD1. Unmatched junction bases numbered 7, after V lost 3 bases and J lost 4 bases. The CDR3 runs to 15 residues. Germline loops: CDR1 SEHNR, CDR2 FQNEAQ (reference sequence).

J is TRBJ2-6 and V is TRBV27; TRBD1 might be the D (5 bases). From germline, CDR1 is MNHEY and CDR2 SMNVEV (reference sequence). This CDR3 spans 15 amino acids. Trimming pared 4 bases from V and 4 bases from J, leaving 11 bases between. The CDR3 loop reads CASSSGKRGANVLTF. CDR3 sequence (DNA): TGTGCCAGCAGTTCAGGGAAAAGAGGGGCCAACGTCCTGACTTTC.

The chain has TRBV10-3 and TRBJ2-5, with 10 bases identical to TRBD2. From germline, CDR1 is ENHRY and CDR2 SYGVKD. With V trimmed by 10 bases and J by 3 bases, 5 bases remained unmatched. The CDR3 is made up of 13 amino acids. CDR3 in amino acids: CATLAGGEETQYF. As DNA, the CDR3 is TGTGCCACCTTAGCGGGAGGCGAAGAGACCCAGTACTTC.

The CDR3 DNA follows: TGTGCCAGCAGCTTTCAATACAACAATGAGCAGTTCTTC. Translation gives CASSFQYNNEQFF. V usage is TRBV7-9 and J usage is TRBJ2-1; D remains ambiguous. Between the trimmed V and J ends, which lost 3 bases and 5 bases, there was a span of 8 bases. This CDR3 has 13 amino acids. The germline gives CDR1 SEHNR, CDR2 FQNEAQ (reference sequence).

CDR3 protein: CASSRGTGVFEQYF. The CDR3 DNA is TGTGCCAGCAGCCGAGGGACAGGGGTTTTCGAGCAGTACTTC. This chain joins TRBV14 and TRBJ2-7; 10 nucleotides align to TRBD1. With 4 bases clipped from V and 6 bases from J, the junction kept 6 bases outside the gene matches. CDR3 length equals 14 residues. Germline V gene lookup returns CDR1 SGHDN and CDR2 FVKESK.

This clone was recorded only once. This sequence joins TRBV7-9 and TRBJ2-3; a weak D match, TRBD2 (5 bases). The length of the CDR3 is 11 residues. The V and J ends lost 10 bases and 6 bases respectively, with 11 bases between them. Germline V gene data show CDR1 as SEHNR and CDR2 as FQNEAQ (reference sequence). The CDR3 DNA reads as TGTGCCACCGAGGGCCTTGATACGCAGTATTTT. Its translation: CATEGLDTQYF.